The clone carrying this T cell receptor (beta chain) showed up many times. Its antigen is unidentified. This sample is drawn from a study of T-cell reconstitution after alpha-beta-depleted transplantation in children. As it was prepared, the TCRbeta library received unique molecular identifiers. TCRdb analysed the PCR reads with MiXCR anew, one entry per CDR3 protein. The table lists over 100,000 distinct CDR3 sequences, less than 6% of them singletons. The CDR3 has 13 residues. Trimming took 1 base from V and 4 from J, leaving 7 bases between them. Looked up from germline, CDR1 is MGHDK and CDR2 is SYGVNS. Study-level points and caveats: Surviving recipient T cells and thymic progenitors underlay high day-60 TCRbeta diversity in some patients. By one year post-transplant, T-cell counts and diversity largely arose from T cells that were newly produced. The origin of alpha-beta T cells about two months after transplant was reportedly several hundred expanded graft clones.

This chain links TRBV25-1 with TRBJ1-1; the D gene is possibly TRBD1 (5 bases). Sample: PBMCs, mostly from graft donor cells, taken 60 days after TCRalphabeta/CD19-depleted stem cell transplant. The TCR comes from a female patient aged 2-9 years who had a stem cell transplant for Fanconi anemia, so the T cells may come from the graft donor. DNA of the CDR3: TGTGCCAGCAGTGAATTGGGGCCCACTGAAGCTTTCTTT. It translates to CASSELGPTEAFF.